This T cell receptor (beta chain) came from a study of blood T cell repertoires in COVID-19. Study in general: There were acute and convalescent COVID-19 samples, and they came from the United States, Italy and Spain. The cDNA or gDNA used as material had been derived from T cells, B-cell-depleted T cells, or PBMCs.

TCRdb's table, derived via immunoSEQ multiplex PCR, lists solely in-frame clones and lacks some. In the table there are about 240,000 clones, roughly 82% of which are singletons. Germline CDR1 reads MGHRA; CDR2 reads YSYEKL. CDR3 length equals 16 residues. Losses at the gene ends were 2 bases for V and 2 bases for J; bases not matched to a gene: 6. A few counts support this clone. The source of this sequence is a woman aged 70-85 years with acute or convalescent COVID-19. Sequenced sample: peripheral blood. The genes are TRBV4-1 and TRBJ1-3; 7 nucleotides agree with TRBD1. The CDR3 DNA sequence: TGCGCCAGCAGCCAACATGCGGGACAGCCTGGAAACACCATATATTTT. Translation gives CASSQHAGQPGNTIYF.